This TCR beta chain was sequenced in a study of cytomegalovirus exposure and HLA in healthy donors. V was clipped by 4 bases and J by 0 bases, with 8 bases between them. This CDR3 comprises 14 residues. CDR1 is SGHNT, CDR2 YENEEA, per germline. The study ran its PCR with 60 Vbeta and 13 Jbeta primers. Only in-frame clones appear in the TCRdb table, and some are missing; sequencing was by immunoSEQ multiplex PCR. The profile shows roughly 150,000 clones, about 70% of them singletons. V and J are TRBV11-3 and TRBJ2-3, with D possibly matching TRBD2 (5 bases). This receptor was identified in a man in his thirties or forties in good health and CMV-seropositive. The source material was PBMCs. The CDR3 reads CASSSDWSTDTQYF. CDR3 DNA: TGTGCCAGCAGCTCGGACTGGAGCACAGATACGCAGTATTTT.